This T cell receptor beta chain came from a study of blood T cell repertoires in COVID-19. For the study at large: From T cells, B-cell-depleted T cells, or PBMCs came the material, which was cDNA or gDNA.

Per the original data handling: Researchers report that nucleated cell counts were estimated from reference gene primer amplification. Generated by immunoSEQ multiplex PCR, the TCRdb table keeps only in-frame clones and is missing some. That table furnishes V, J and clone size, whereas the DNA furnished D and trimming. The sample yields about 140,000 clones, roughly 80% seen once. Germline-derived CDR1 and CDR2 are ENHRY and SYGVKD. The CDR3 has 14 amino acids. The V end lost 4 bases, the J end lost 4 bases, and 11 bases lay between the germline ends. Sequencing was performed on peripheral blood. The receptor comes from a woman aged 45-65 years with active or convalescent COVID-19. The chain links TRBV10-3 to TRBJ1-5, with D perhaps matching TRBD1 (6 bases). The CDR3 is CAISGGGGNQPQHF. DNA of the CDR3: TGTGCCATCAGTGGAGGGGGAGGGAATCAGCCCCAGCATTTT.